This T cell receptor beta chain was captured by sequencing in a study of T cell responses to AZD1222 COVID-19 vaccine. The protocol was immunoSEQ multiplex PCR, while the TCRdb copy is restricted to in-frame clones and leaves out a portion. The profile shows 150,000 or so clones, roughly 92% of them singletons. Per the germline V gene, CDR1 is SGHAT and CDR2 is FQDESV (reference sequence). V lost 4 bases, J lost 7 bases, and 10 bases lay in between. CDR3 size: 13 residues. This clone was picked up one time. What it binds is not known. Study-wide findings and caveats: Elevations in Spike-specific TCR breadth and depth followed administration of two AZD1222 doses. Among vaccine-associated CD4 TCRs, coverage spanned spike, with dominance at 160-218 and 743-854. The study reported that nearly half of spike-specific TCRs target unmutated variant regions.

This TCR was sampled from an adult in good health. J is TRBJ2-2 and V is TRBV11-1, with D hard to call. Sequences were derived from peripheral blood, sampled on day 0 of AZD1222 vaccination. For the CDR3, the DNA is TGTGCCAGCAGCTCCCTCATAGTCGGGGAGCTGTTTTTT. It is translated as CASSSLIVGELFF.